These T cell receptor beta chains were read from a single sample in a study of early T cells in non-severe SARS-CoV-2 infection. TCRdb recomputed calls from the 5' RACE reads with MiXCR, one row per CDR3 protein. The sample lists tens of thousands of distinct CDR3 sequences, roughly 10% occurring once. Sequenced: whole blood. These receptor sequences come from an adult who was a healthcare worker with PCR-confirmed SARS-CoV-2 infection or an uninfected control (not recorded which). Each CDR3 is given with its conserved first and last residue. The order of the fields is J gene, D gene, clone size, V gene, CDR3 DNA, CDR3 protein. A D gene is named only where the DNA matches it firmly. Clone sizes are given selectively: once, few, many, or a class where the clone is expanded.

j_call: TRBJ2-1
d_call: TRBD2
clone_size: many
v_call: TRBV6-2/TRBV6-3
cdr3_nt: TGTGCCAGCATTGGGACTAGCCTTGTCAATGAGCAGTTCTTC
cdr3_aa: CASIGTSLVNEQFF

j_call: TRBJ1-3
d_call: -
clone_size: many
v_call: TRBV19
cdr3_nt: TGTGCCACCCGACTGCTCTCTGGAAACACCATATATTTT
cdr3_aa: CATRLLSGNTIYF

j_call: TRBJ2-3
d_call: -
clone_size: -
v_call: TRBV4-3
cdr3_nt: TGCGCCAGCAGCCAAGAACTACAGGGTCGCTTCACAGATACGCAGTATTTT
cdr3_aa: CASSQELQGRFTDTQYF

j_call: TRBJ2-4
d_call: -
clone_size: few
v_call: TRBV20-1
cdr3_nt: TGCAGTGCCATCGACCGAGCCAAAAACATTCAGTACTTC
cdr3_aa: CSAIDRAKNIQYF

j_call: TRBJ2-1
d_call: TRBD2
clone_size: many
v_call: TRBV7-2
cdr3_nt: TGTGCCAGCAGCTTGGCCTGGGGGGGCTCCTACAATGAGCAGTTCTTC
cdr3_aa: CASSLAWGGSYNEQFF

j_call: TRBJ2-1
d_call: -
clone_size: few
v_call: TRBV20-1
cdr3_nt: TGCAGTGCTAGAGCCCAGTACAATGAGCAGTTCTTC
cdr3_aa: CSARAQYNEQFF

j_call: TRBJ2-7
d_call: -
clone_size: many
v_call: TRBV15
cdr3_nt: TGTGCCACCAGCACGTCTAGATACTACGAGCAGTACTTC
cdr3_aa: CATSTSRYYEQYF

j_call: TRBJ2-3
d_call: -
clone_size: -
v_call: TRBV11-2
cdr3_nt: TGTGCCAGCAGCCCCGGGGGAGCGTTAAGCACAGATACGCAGTATTTT
cdr3_aa: CASSPGGALSTDTQYF

j_call: TRBJ2-3
d_call: -
clone_size: many
v_call: TRBV19
cdr3_nt: TGTGCCAGTAGTCTCCGTCCAAAAGGAGATACGCAGTATTTT
cdr3_aa: CASSLRPKGDTQYF

j_call: TRBJ1-4
d_call: -
clone_size: many
v_call: TRBV3-1
cdr3_nt: TGTGCCAGCAGCCGGGACTCGACTAATGAAAAACTGTTTTTT
cdr3_aa: CASSRDSTNEKLFF

j_call: TRBJ2-3
d_call: -
clone_size: -
v_call: TRBV5-1
cdr3_nt: TGCGCCAGCAGCTTTGGACTTCGCACAGATACGCAGTATTTT
cdr3_aa: CASSFGLRTDTQYF

j_call: TRBJ2-7
d_call: -
clone_size: -
v_call: TRBV20-1
cdr3_nt: TGCAGTGCTCTCAGGACTATGGGCTCCTACGAGCAGTACTTC
cdr3_aa: CSALRTMGSYEQYF

j_call: TRBJ1-5
d_call: TRBD1
clone_size: many
v_call: TRBV7-3
cdr3_nt: TGTGCCAGCAGCTTAATCTCAGGGGGCGAGCCCCAGCATTTT
cdr3_aa: CASSLISGGEPQHF

j_call: TRBJ2-4
d_call: TRBD1
clone_size: many
v_call: TRBV29-1
cdr3_nt: TGCAGCGTTCAACGGGGGACAGGGGGAGCCAAAAACATTCAGTACTTC
cdr3_aa: CSVQRGTGGAKNIQYF

j_call: TRBJ1-1
d_call: -
clone_size: many
v_call: TRBV2
cdr3_nt: TGTGCCAGCAGTGATCGGCAGCTCTACACTGAAGCTTTCTTT
cdr3_aa: CASSDRQLYTEAFF

j_call: TRBJ1-5
d_call: TRBD1
clone_size: -
v_call: TRBV6-2/TRBV6-3
cdr3_nt: TGTGCCAGCAGTTATCGACAGGGCGGCAATCAGCCCCAGCATTTT
cdr3_aa: CASSYRQGGNQPQHF

j_call: TRBJ2-7
d_call: TRBD1
clone_size: many
v_call: TRBV29-1
cdr3_nt: TGCAGCGTCGACCCCGGGACAGGATACGAGCAGTACTTC
cdr3_aa: CSVDPGTGYEQYF

j_call: TRBJ1-4
d_call: -
clone_size: many
v_call: TRBV2
cdr3_nt: TGTGCCAGCAGTGTAGGCACCTTGGAGACGGGGGCCGGTAATGAAAAACTGTTTTTT
cdr3_aa: CASSVGTLETGAGNEKLFF

j_call: TRBJ2-5
d_call: -
clone_size: -
v_call: TRBV29-1
cdr3_nt: TGCAGCGTTGAAGAAGGCGCGGGGGAGACCCAGTACTTC
cdr3_aa: CSVEEGAGETQYF

j_call: TRBJ2-2
d_call: TRBD1
clone_size: many
v_call: TRBV7-9
cdr3_nt: TGTGCCAACGGACCGACAGGGGGCAACACCGGGGAGCTGTTTTTT
cdr3_aa: CANGPTGGNTGELFF

j_call: TRBJ2-7
d_call: -
clone_size: few
v_call: TRBV11-2
cdr3_nt: TGTGCCAGCCGCAACCCAGGGGGGTTAACTTACGAGCAGTACTTC
cdr3_aa: CASRNPGGLTYEQYF

j_call: TRBJ1-1
d_call: TRBD1
clone_size: many
v_call: TRBV9
cdr3_nt: TGTGCCAGCAGCGGGACAGGGGTGAACACTGAAGCTTTCTTT
cdr3_aa: CASSGTGVNTEAFF

j_call: TRBJ2-1
d_call: TRBD1
clone_size: many
v_call: TRBV20-1
cdr3_nt: TGCAGTGCCATAAAACAGGGGGTTGGCAATGAGCAGTTCTTC
cdr3_aa: CSAIKQGVGNEQFF

j_call: TRBJ2-4
d_call: -
clone_size: -
v_call: TRBV12-3/TRBV12-4
cdr3_nt: TGTGCCAGCAGTCCTCCCGACAGGTTCGGGACCAAAAACATTCAGTACTTC
cdr3_aa: CASSPPDRFGTKNIQYF

j_call: TRBJ2-7
d_call: -
clone_size: many
v_call: TRBV11-2
cdr3_nt: TGTGCCAGCAGCCTAATAAATCCCCCAGCCTACGAGCAGTACTTC
cdr3_aa: CASSLINPPAYEQYF

j_call: TRBJ2-5
d_call: -
clone_size: many
v_call: TRBV7-9
cdr3_nt: TGTGCCAGCAGCTTAGGAGTACAAGAGACCCAGTACTTC
cdr3_aa: CASSLGVQETQYF

j_call: TRBJ2-2
d_call: -
clone_size: many
v_call: TRBV18
cdr3_nt: TGTGCCAGCTCACCAACAGGGTCCACCGGGGAGCTGTTTTTT
cdr3_aa: CASSPTGSTGELFF

j_call: TRBJ1-4
d_call: TRBD1
clone_size: few
v_call: TRBV12-3/TRBV12-4
cdr3_nt: TGTGCCAGCAGTCCTTTCCCAGGGGGTGAAAAACTGTTTTTT
cdr3_aa: CASSPFPGGEKLFF

j_call: TRBJ2-2
d_call: TRBD1
clone_size: many
v_call: TRBV5-1
cdr3_nt: TGCGCCAGCAGCATAAGGACAGGGGGAGACGGGGAGCTGTTTTTT
cdr3_aa: CASSIRTGGDGELFF

j_call: TRBJ2-5
d_call: -
clone_size: many
v_call: TRBV29-1
cdr3_nt: TGCAGCGTTGCGGGGGCGAGCCAAGAGACCCAGTACTTC
cdr3_aa: CSVAGASQETQYF

j_call: TRBJ2-1
d_call: -
clone_size: many
v_call: TRBV29-1
cdr3_nt: TGCAGCGTGGGTTACAATGAGCAGTTCTTC
cdr3_aa: CSVGYNEQFF

j_call: TRBJ1-1
d_call: TRBD1
clone_size: few
v_call: TRBV3-1
cdr3_nt: TGTGCCAGCAGCCGGACAGGGCTGAACACTGAAGCTTTCTTT
cdr3_aa: CASSRTGLNTEAFF

j_call: TRBJ2-1
d_call: TRBD2
clone_size: few
v_call: TRBV7-9
cdr3_nt: TGTGCCAGCGAACTAGCGAAATTCAATAGGGATGAGCAGTTCTTC
cdr3_aa: CASELAKFNRDEQFF

j_call: TRBJ1-2
d_call: -
clone_size: many
v_call: TRBV20-1
cdr3_nt: TGCAGTGTTTGGGGCGGCGGAGGCTATGGCTACACCTTC
cdr3_aa: CSVWGGGGYGYTF

j_call: TRBJ2-7
d_call: -
clone_size: -
v_call: TRBV6-2/TRBV6-3
cdr3_nt: TGTGCCAGCAGCCCCAGGGAATACGAGCAGTACTTC
cdr3_aa: CASSPREYEQYF

j_call: TRBJ2-5
d_call: -
clone_size: many
v_call: TRBV10-3
cdr3_nt: TGTGCCATCAGGAGGGAAGAGACCCAGTACTTC
cdr3_aa: CAIRREETQYF

j_call: TRBJ2-7
d_call: -
clone_size: many
v_call: TRBV3-1
cdr3_nt: TGTGCCAGCAGCCCCGACAAAACACCCGCCTACGAGCAGTACTTC
cdr3_aa: CASSPDKTPAYEQYF